This T cell receptor (beta chain) was captured by sequencing in a study of naive and memory T cell subsets. This clonotype has only a few counts. No antigen is known for it. The SP2 primer and nested alpha and beta constant region primers amplified ligated cDNA in four rounds. Alpha and beta constant region primers primed reverse transcription for blood and skin samples. TCRdb re-analysed the 5' RACE reads in MiXCR, keeping a single row per CDR3 protein. Counted here are about 62,000 distinct CDR3 sequences, approximately 8.5% occurring once; the ten biggest clones make up roughly a fifth. A UMI-containing oligonucleotide was joined by 3' ligation to the TCR cDNA template. Whole-blood samples were 2.5 to 3 ml of peripheral blood from healthy adult volunteers. Unsorted total RNA, roughly 1 to 1000 ng, was DNase treated before reverse transcription. Study-level results: This RNA-based method may be sensitive to activation-related transcript changes.

This receptor was identified in a female donor in good health.

The CDR3 region is CASSSPSDGNYEQYF. DNA of the CDR3: TGTGCCAGCAGTTCCCCTTCCGACGGGAACTACGAGCAGTACTTC. V is TRBV28 and J is TRBJ2-7; D possibly corresponds to TRBD2 (5 bases). V shed 4 bases and J shed 3 bases, with 16 bases lying between them. Germline V lookup: CDR1 MDHEN, CDR2 SYDVKM. The CDR3 consists of 15 residues.